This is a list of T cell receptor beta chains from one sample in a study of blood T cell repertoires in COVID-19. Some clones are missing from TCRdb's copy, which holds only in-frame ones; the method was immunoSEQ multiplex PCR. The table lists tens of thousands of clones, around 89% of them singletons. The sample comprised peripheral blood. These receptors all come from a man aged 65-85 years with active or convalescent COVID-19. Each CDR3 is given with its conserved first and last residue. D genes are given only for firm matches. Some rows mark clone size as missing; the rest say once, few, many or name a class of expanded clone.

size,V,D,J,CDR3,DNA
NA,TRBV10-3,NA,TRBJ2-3,CAISEAGDTQYF,TGTGCCATCAGTGAAGCGGGAGATACGCAGTATTTT
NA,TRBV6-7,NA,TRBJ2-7,CASSYTPGGTYEQYF,TGTGCCAGCAGTTACACCCCAGGGGGGACCTACGAGCAGTACTTC
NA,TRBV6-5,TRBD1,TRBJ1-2,CASTRQGAIHGYTF,TGTGCCAGCACCCGACAGGGGGCGATCCATGGCTACACCTTC
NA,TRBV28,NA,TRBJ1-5,CAARDEGEVGQPQHF,TGTGCCGCCAGGGATGAAGGGGAGGTAGGTCAGCCCCAGCATTTT
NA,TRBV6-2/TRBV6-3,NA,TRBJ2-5,CASSTLPKGDQYF,TGTGCCAGCAGCACGCTACCGAAAGGAGACCAGTACTTC
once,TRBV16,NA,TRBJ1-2,CASSLRQGGYGYTF,TGTGCCAGCAGCCTTCGTCAAGGAGGCTATGGCTACACCTTC
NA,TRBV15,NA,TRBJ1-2,CATSGQGTPNYGYTF,TGTGCCACCAGCGGTCAGGGGACGCCTAACTATGGCTACACCTTC
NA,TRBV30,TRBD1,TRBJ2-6,CALGGPGANVLTF,TGTGCTTTAGGGGGCCCTGGGGCCAACGTCCTGACTTTC
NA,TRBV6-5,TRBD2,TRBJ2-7,CASGTSGSGGSEQYF,TGTGCCAGCGGGACTAGCGGGAGTGGGGGCTCCGAGCAGTACTTC
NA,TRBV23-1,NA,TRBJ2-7,CARAGQVNYEQYF,TGCGCCAGAGCGGGACAGGTCAACTACGAGCAGTACTTC
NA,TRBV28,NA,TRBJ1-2,CASSDHGYGYTF,TGTGCCAGCAGCGATCACGGGTATGGCTACACCTTC
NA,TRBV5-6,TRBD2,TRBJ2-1,CASSLLGLAGVDEQFF,TGTGCCAGCAGCTTGTTGGGACTAGCGGGAGTTGACGAGCAGTTCTTC
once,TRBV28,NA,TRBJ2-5,CASSFLGAGMTQYF,TGTGCCAGCAGCTTCCTCGGCGCGGGGATGACCCAGTACTTC
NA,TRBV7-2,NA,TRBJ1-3,CASSLDSSGNTIYF,TGTGCCAGCAGCTTAGACAGCTCTGGAAACACCATATATTTT
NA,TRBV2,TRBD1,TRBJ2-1,CATDRASNEQFF,TGTGCCACCGACAGGGCGAGCAATGAGCAGTTCTTC
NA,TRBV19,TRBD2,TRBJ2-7,CASRDLAGSYEQYF,TGTGCCAGTAGAGATCTAGCGGGTTCTTACGAGCAGTACTTC
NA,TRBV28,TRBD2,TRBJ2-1,CASSIPLAGGPNEQFF,TGTGCCAGCAGTATCCCACTAGCGGGAGGGCCGAATGAGCAGTTCTTC
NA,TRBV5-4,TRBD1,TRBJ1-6,CASSREQGSSYNSPLHF,TGTGCCAGCAGCCGTGAACAGGGGAGCTCCTATAATTCACCCCTCCACTTT
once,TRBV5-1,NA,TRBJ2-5,CASSLLDEEMETQYF,TGCGCCAGCAGCCTGTTGGATGAGGAGATGGAGACCCAGTACTTC
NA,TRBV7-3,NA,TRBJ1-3,CASSQTGNFGNTIYF,TGTGCCAGCAGCCAAACAGGGAATTTTGGAAACACCATATATTTT
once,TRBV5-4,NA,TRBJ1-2,CASSWSRVNYGYTF,TGTGCCAGCAGCTGGAGTCGGGTTAACTATGGCTACACCTTC
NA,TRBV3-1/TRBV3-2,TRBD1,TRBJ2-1,CASSQAGQGARQFF,TGTGCCAGCAGCCAAGCCGGACAGGGGGCGAGGCAGTTCTTC
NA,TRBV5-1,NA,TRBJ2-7,CASSLETVREQYF,TGCGCCAGCAGCTTGGAGACAGTAAGGGAGCAGTACTTC
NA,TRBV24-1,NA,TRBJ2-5,CATSDPPPAEETQYF,TGTGCCACCAGTGATCCTCCCCCGGCGGAAGAGACCCAGTACTTC
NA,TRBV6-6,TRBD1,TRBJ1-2,CAGSRDSTNYGYTF,TGTGCCGGTTCCAGGGACAGTACTAACTATGGCTACACCTTC
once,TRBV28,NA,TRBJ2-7,CASTGGLYEQYF,TGTGCCAGCACCGGGGGACTCTACGAGCAGTACTTC
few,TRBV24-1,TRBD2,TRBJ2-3,CATSDSSGRNTQYF,TGTGCCACCAGTGATTCTAGCGGGAGAAATACGCAGTATTTT
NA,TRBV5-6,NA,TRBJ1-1,CASSLGLGGEAFF,TGTGCCAGCAGCTTGGGGTTGGGGGGTGAAGCTTTCTTT
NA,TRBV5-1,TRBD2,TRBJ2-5,CASSQIGLAGGETQYF,TGCGCCAGCAGCCAGATTGGACTAGCGGGAGGAGAGACCCAGTACTTC
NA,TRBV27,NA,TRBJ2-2,CASSPDRNTGELFF,TGTGCCAGCAGTCCGGACAGAAACACCGGGGAGCTGTTTTTT
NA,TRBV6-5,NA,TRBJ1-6,CASDTDSPLHF,TGTGCCAGCGACACAGATTCACCCCTCCACTTT
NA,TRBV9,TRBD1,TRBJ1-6,CASSGTGLVSPLHF,TGTGCCAGCAGCGGGACAGGGTTGGTCTCACCCCTCCACTTT
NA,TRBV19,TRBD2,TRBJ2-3,CAIKPGLAGESQYF,TGTGCCATTAAGCCGGGACTAGCGGGAGAGTCGCAGTATTTT
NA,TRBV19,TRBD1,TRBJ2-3,CASSIRSGTDTDTQYF,TGTGCCAGTAGTATACGATCCGGGACAGACACAGATACGCAGTATTTT
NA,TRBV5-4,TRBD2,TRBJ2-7,CASSWGTSVEAYEQYF,TGTGCCAGCAGCTGGGGGACTAGCGTAGAGGCCTACGAGCAGTACTTC
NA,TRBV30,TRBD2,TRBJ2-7,CAWSVGLAGYEQYF,TGTGCCTGGAGTGTAGGACTAGCGGGTTACGAGCAGTACTTC
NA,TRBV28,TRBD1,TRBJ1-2,CASSTGTGSYGYTF,TGTGCCAGCAGCACCGGGACAGGGAGTTATGGCTACACCTTC
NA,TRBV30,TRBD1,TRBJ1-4,CAWKQTGGGEKLFF,TGTGCCTGGAAACAGACAGGGGGTGGTGAAAAACTGTTTTTT
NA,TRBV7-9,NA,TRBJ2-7,CASSLSGSSVNQYF,TGTGCCAGCAGCTTGTCGGGCTCTAGCGTCAACCAGTACTTC
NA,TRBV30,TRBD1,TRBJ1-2,CACIQGAGGYTF,TGTGCCTGTATTCAGGGGGCGGGGGGCTACACCTTC
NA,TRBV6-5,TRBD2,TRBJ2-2,CASSYSAGGYTGELFF,TGTGCCAGCAGTTACTCGGCGGGAGGTTACACCGGGGAGCTGTTTTTT
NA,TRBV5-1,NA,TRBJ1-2,CASSPVGGVDGYTF,TGCGCCAGCAGCCCGGTCGGGGGAGTCGATGGCTACACCTTC
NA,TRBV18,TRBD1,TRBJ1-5,CASSVGTGNQPQHF,TGTGCCAGCTCAGTTGGGACAGGAAATCAGCCCCAGCATTTT
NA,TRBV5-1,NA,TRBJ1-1,CASSSTDNTEAFF,TGCGCCAGCAGCAGCACAGATAACACTGAAGCTTTCTTT
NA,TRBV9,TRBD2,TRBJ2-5,CASSVGRLAPSETQYF,TGTGCCAGCAGCGTGGGTAGACTAGCTCCGTCAGAGACCCAGTACTTC
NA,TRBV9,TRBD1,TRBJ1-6,CASSVTGSSSYNSPLHF,TGTGCCAGCAGCGTGACAGGGTCGAGCTCCTATAATTCACCCCTCCACTTT
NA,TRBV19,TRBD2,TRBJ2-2,CASRRLAGVSGELFF,TGTGCCAGTAGGCGGCTAGCGGGAGTTTCCGGGGAGCTGTTTTTT
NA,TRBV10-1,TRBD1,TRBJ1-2,CASSGKTGGYGYTF,TGCGCCAGCAGTGGAAAGACAGGGGGGTATGGCTACACCTTC
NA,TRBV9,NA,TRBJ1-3,CASSALAGISGNTIYF,TGTGCCAGCAGCGCCTTAGCTGGCATCTCTGGAAACACCATATATTTT
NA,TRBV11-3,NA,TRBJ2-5,CASSLGSAGRETQYF,TGTGCCAGCAGCTTAGGCTCGGCAGGGAGGGAGACCCAGTACTTC
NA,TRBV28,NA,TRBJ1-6,CASSLRGARNSPLHF,TGTGCCAGCAGTTTGCGGGGGGCGCGGAATTCACCCCTCCACTTT
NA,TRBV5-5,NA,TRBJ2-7,CASSLWTQGQAYEQYF,TGTGCCAGCAGCTTGTGGACCCAGGGGCAAGCCTACGAGCAGTACTTC